This T cell receptor beta chain was documented in a study of blood T cell repertoires in COVID-19. Study overall: Collection of acute and convalescent COVID-19 samples took place in the United States, Italy and Spain. Sources were T cells, B-cell-depleted T cells, or PBMCs; the material itself was cDNA or gDNA.

Methods used by the authors: Nucleated cell number was recorded as an estimate derived from reference gene primer amplification. Clones were read by immunoSEQ multiplex PCR, and TCRdb kept only the in-frame ones, dropping some. The V and J calls and the clone size are those of that table, but D and trimming were determined from the DNA. The data hold roughly 300,000 clones, with 81% observed a single time. J gave up 6 bases and V 6 bases, and 5 bases lay outside the gene matches. CDR1 is SGHDT and CDR2 is YYEEEE in the germline V gene. The CDR3 is 13 amino acids. The V call is TRBV5-6, the J call TRBJ1-2, with 10 bases that match TRBD1. Input material: peripheral blood. The TCR was taken from a woman aged 60 to 75 with active or convalescent COVID-19. This CDR3 is CASTVDRGNGYTF. CDR3 nucleotides: TGTGCCAGCACCGTGGACAGGGGGAATGGCTACACCTTC.